These 27 T cell receptor beta chains originate from one sample sequenced in a study of blood T cell repertoires in COVID-19. The protocol was immunoSEQ multiplex PCR, while the TCRdb copy is restricted to in-frame clones and leaves out a portion. This sample has under 250,000 clones, with 65% to 85% found just once. Sequencing was done on a sample of PBMCs or T cells enriched from blood (not recorded which). Every receptor here comes from a man aged 25-40 years with acute COVID-19.

The genes are TRBV9 and TRBJ2-6; D is perhaps TRBD2 (6 bases). The CDR3 is 16 residues long. V lost 2 bases and J lost 5, with 14 bases in between. The germline CDR1 and CDR2 sequences are SGDLS and YYNGEE. In nucleotides, the CDR3 is TGTGCCAGCAGCGTGAAGGAAAGGGACTGGGCCAACGTCCTGACTTTC. Translating gives CASSVKERDWANVLTF.

V is TRBV11-2 and J is TRBJ2-3; TRBD2 agrees at 13 bases. CDR3 length: 17 amino acids. With 5 bases clipped from V and 3 bases from J, the junction kept 8 bases outside the gene matches. Germline V gives CDR1 SGHAT, CDR2 FQNNGV. The CDR3 DNA reads as TGTGCCAGCAGCACTTGGACTAGCGGGGGTCGAACAGATACGCAGTATTTT. Translating it yields CASSTWTSGGRTDTQYF.

This chain joins TRBV19 and TRBJ1-1, with TRBD1 matching 7 bases. V was pared by 3 bases and J by 6 bases, with 13 bases of the junction left unmatched. Germline V CDR1 and CDR2: LNHDA, SQIVND (reference sequence). The CDR3 consists of 16 residues. The CDR3 sequence: CASSIGENRGNPEAFF. CDR3 DNA: TGTGCCAGTAGTATCGGCGAGAACAGGGGAAACCCTGAAGCTTTCTTT.

The V and J genes are TRBV15 and TRBJ2-5, with D possibly TRBD1 on 5 matching bases. Germline-derived CDR1 and CDR2 are LNHNV and YYDKDF (reference sequence). CDR3 size: 15 residues. Trimming removed 0 bases from V and 5 bases from J, with 13 bases in between. Here the CDR3 DNA reads TGTGCCACCAGCAGAGATGGGGCAATTCAGGAGACCCAGTACTTC. Amino acids: CATSRDGAIQETQYF. The complete variable domain, with remaining parts taken from reference TRBV15 and TRBJ2-5, reads DAMVIQNPRYQVTQFGKPVTLSCSQTLNHNVMYWYQQKSSQAPKLLFHYYDKDFNNEADTPDNFQSRRPNTSFCFLDIRSPGLGDTAMYLCATSRDGAIQETQYFGPGTRLLVL.

The gene calls are TRBV19 and TRBJ2-1, with D tentatively TRBD2 (6 bases). This CDR3 contains 15 residues. Between the trimmed V and J ends, which lost 7 bases and 4 bases, there was a span of 17 bases. Germline CDR1 LNHDA, CDR2 SQIVND (reference sequence). CDR3 sequence (DNA): TGTGCCAGTACCACCACTAGCATGGGATACAATGAGCAGTTCTTC. It translates to CASTTTSMGYNEQFF.

This chain uses TRBV12-3 or TRBV12-4 with TRBJ2-1, with D perhaps TRBD1 (6 bases). With 0 bases removed from V and 9 bases from J, the gap between germline ends came to 9 bases. The CDR3 is 13 residues long. CDR3 protein: CASSLAGAREQFF. The CDR3 bases are TGTGCCAGCAGTTTAGCGGGGGCACGTGAGCAGTTCTTC.

The rearrangement uses TRBV20-1 and TRBJ2-3, with TRBD2 matching over 10 bases. Germline V lookup: CDR1 DFQATT, CDR2 SNEGSKA (reference sequence). This CDR3 spans 11 amino acids. The CDR3 sequence: CTPSAGGVGYF. The DNA for the CDR3 is TGCACCCCATCAGCGGGGGGGGTTGGGTATTTT.

The CDR3 DNA sequence: TGTGCCAGCAGCTTATCGACAGGGACACGCCGCTACGAGCAGTACTTC. Protein sequence: CASSLSTGTRRYEQYF. The gene calls are TRBV7-9 and TRBJ2-7, with 7 bases aligning to TRBD1. With V trimmed by 2 bases and J by 3 bases, 10 bases remained unmatched. This CDR3 has 16 residues. The V gene's germline CDR1 is SEHNR and CDR2 FQNEAQ (reference sequence).

This chain links TRBV7-9 with TRBJ1-1; D is ambiguous. Germline V gene sequence: CDR1 SEHNR, CDR2 FQNEAQ (reference sequence). The CDR3 extends over 13 amino acids. Between the trimmed V and J ends, which lost 5 bases and 5 bases, there was a span of 12 bases. In DNA form, the CDR3 reads TGTGCCAGCAGCCCCCGACTCGGGACTGAAGCTTTCTTT. Translation gives CASSPRLGTEAFF.

This clone occurred once. The chain combines TRBV27 with TRBJ2-3; no clear D gene. The CDR3 has 11 residues. V was shortened by 4 bases and J by 6 bases, with 5 bases between the two germline ends. Germline CDR1 and CDR2: MNHEY and SMNVEV (reference sequence). CDR3 region: CASSWADTQYF. DNA for the CDR3: TGTGCCAGCAGTTGGGCTGATACGCAGTATTTT.

Here the CDR3 DNA reads TGTGCCAGCCTCTGGGAGAGTAGCAATCAGCCCCAGCATTTT. It is translated as CASLWESSNQPQHF. The chain is built from TRBV6-5 and TRBJ1-5, with D unresolved. Per the germline V gene, CDR1 is MNHEY and CDR2 is SVGAGI. The CDR3 runs 14 residues. Trimming took 8 bases from V and 0 from J, leaving 11 bases between them.

This clone was picked up a small number of times. The chain is built from TRBV27 and TRBJ1-1; 8 bases map to TRBD1. Germline lookup yields CDR1 MNHEY and CDR2 SMNVEV (reference sequence). The ends lost 5 bases at V and 7 bases at J; junction bases unmatched: 3. The CDR3 is made up of 12 amino acids. CDR3 amino acids: CASSIGTGEAFF. In DNA form, the CDR3 reads TGTGCCAGCAGTATCGGGACAGGTGAAGCTTTCTTT.

The sample holds many counts of this clone. The gene calls are TRBV6-1 and TRBJ1-4, with TRBD1 matching 11 bases. The CDR3 runs 14 residues. Unmatched junction bases numbered 0, after V lost 1 base and J lost 8 bases. Germline V lookup: CDR1 MNHNS, CDR2 SASEGT. This CDR3 is CASSEGTGGEKLFF. The CDR3 DNA follows: TGTGCCAGCAGTGAAGGGACAGGGGGCGAAAAACTGTTTTTT.

This chain uses TRBV7-2 with TRBJ2-3; perhaps TRBD2 as D (7 bases). V lost 1 base and J lost 2, with 13 bases in between. The CDR3 has 16 amino acids. Germline-derived CDR1 and CDR2 are SGHTA and FQGNSA. CDR3 bases: TGTGCCAGCAGCTTAGGGGGGGGGCGACCCACAGATACGCAGTATTTT. Translation: CASSLGGGRPTDTQYF.

This clone appeared once. The chain carries TRBV28 and TRBJ2-3; TRBD2 matches 10 bases. V trimming: 3 bases; J trimming: 5 bases; junction bases outside the gene matches: 2. Germline loops: CDR1 MDHEN, CDR2 SYDVKM. There are 14 residues in the CDR3. CDR3 DNA sequence: TGTGCCAGCAGTTTTGGGACTAGCGTAGATACGCAGTATTTT. Encoded protein: CASSFGTSVDTQYF. Full variable domain (rest looked up from reference TRBV28 and TRBJ2-3): DVKVTQSSRYLVKRTGEKVFLECVQDMDHENMFWYRQDPGLGLRLIYFSYDVKMKEKGDIPEGYSVSREKKERFSLILESASTNQTSMYLCASSFGTSVDTQYFGPGTRLTVL.

This sequence joins TRBV5-1 and TRBJ1-3; D gene ambiguous. The ends were cut back, 7 bases at V and 0 bases at J, with 14 bases in the middle. The CDR3 has 15 amino acids. The germline V gene has CDR1 SGHRS and CDR2 YFSETQ. Written as DNA, the CDR3 is TGCGCCAGCTACCGGGAACCAAACTCTGGAAACACCATATATTTT. Its protein product is CASYREPNSGNTIYF.

Here the CDR3 reads CASSLAGQPNEKLFF. The CDR3 DNA reads as TGTGCCAGCAGCTTGGCGGGACAGCCTAATGAAAAACTGTTTTTT. The V call is TRBV5-4, the J call TRBJ1-4; 7 bases are shared with TRBD1. Trimming at V came to 0 bases and at J to 3 bases, leaving 2 bases not matched to a gene. The CDR3 runs 15 residues. Germline lookup yields CDR1 SGHNT and CDR2 YYREEE (reference sequence).

The V gene is TRBV19, the J gene TRBJ2-7; TRBD2 agrees at 10 bases. The CDR3 is 15 residues long. CDR1 LNHDA and CDR2 SQIVND come from the germline V gene (reference sequence). Losses at the gene ends were 1 base for V and 3 bases for J; bases not matched to a gene: 3. In DNA, the CDR3 is TGTGCCAGTAGTATAGCCCAGCGGGGGGGCTACGAGCAGTACTTC. Translating gives CASSIAQRGGYEQYF. The full variable domain, completed using reference TRBV19 and TRBJ2-7, is DGGITQSPKYLFRKEGQNVTLSCEQNLNHDAMYWYRQDPGQGLRLIYYSQIVNDFQKGDIAEGYSVSREKKESFPLTVTSAQKNPTAFYLCASSIAQRGGYEQYFGPGTRLTVT.

The J gene is TRBJ1-2, the V gene TRBV29-1; D uncertain. Germline loops: CDR1 SQVTM, CDR2 ANQGSEA. The CDR3 length is 13 residues. Between the trimmed V and J ends, which lost 2 bases and 4 bases, there was a span of 11 bases. CDR3 sequence reads: CSVELGSPYGYTF. Written as DNA, the CDR3 is TGCAGCGTTGAACTAGGGAGCCCCTATGGCTACACCTTC.

The rearrangement links TRBV13 to TRBJ2-5; TRBD2 is a possible D gene (6 bases). CDR3 length: 13 residues. V lost 3 bases and J 4 bases, leaving 9 bases between the germline ends. In germline, CDR1 is PRHDT, CDR2 FYEKMQ (reference sequence). The CDR3 region has the DNA TGTGCCAGCAGCTTCGGGACTGGAGAGACCCAGTACTTC. Its translation is CASSFGTGETQYF.

V usage is TRBV24-1 and J usage is TRBJ2-3, with 7 bases lining up with TRBD2. The CDR3 totals 17 residues. Germline values: CDR1 KGHDR, CDR2 SFDVKD. After removal of 5 bases from V and 6 bases from J, the junction contained 16 bases not matched to a gene. CDR3 nucleotide sequence: TGTGCCACCAGTGTCGGAGGTTCGGCGGGAGACTTGGATACGCAGTATTTT. This sequence encodes CATSVGGSAGDLDTQYF.

This chain connects TRBV2 to TRBJ1-5; D remains unclear. This CDR3 contains 15 residues. Trimming shortened V by 4 bases and J by 0 bases, and 10 bases separated the two germline ends. Per the germline V gene, CDR1 is SNHLY and CDR2 is FYNNEI. The CDR3 is CASSAQRTSNQPQHF. For the CDR3, the DNA is TGTGCCAGCAGTGCGCAGCGGACTAGCAATCAGCCCCAGCATTTT. Full variable domain (remainder filled in from reference TRBV2 and TRBJ1-5): EPEVTQTPSHQVTQMGQEVILRCVPISNHLYFYWYRQILGQKVEFLVSFYNNEISEKSEIFDDQFSVERPDGSNFTLKIRSTKLEDSAMYFCASSAQRTSNQPQHFGDGTRLSIL.

The chain couples TRBV7-9 to TRBJ1-4; no firm D call. Germline loops: CDR1 SEHNR, CDR2 FQNEAQ (reference sequence). The length of the CDR3 is 14 residues. The V end was cut by 1 base, the J end by 5 bases, with 8 bases between. CDR3 DNA: TGTGCCAGCAGCTTAGGAGGGAAGAATGAAAAACTGTTTTTT. Translated, it gives CASSLGGKNEKLFF.

This clone was seen only once. The chain recombines TRBV5-1 with TRBJ2-1; TRBD2 aligns across 9 bases. The CDR3 spans 15 residues. CDR1 is SGHRS, CDR2 YFSETQ, per germline. The ends lost 0 bases at V and 4 bases at J; junction bases unmatched: 2. CDR3 in DNA: TGCGCCAGCAGCTTGGTCAGCGGGGGGTACAATGAGCAGTTCTTC. Protein: CASSLVSGGYNEQFF.

The V gene is TRBV13, the J gene TRBJ2-1, with TRBD2 matching over 16 bases. After removal of 3 bases from V and 2 bases from J, the junction contained 7 bases not matched to a gene. CDR1 is PRHDT and CDR2 is FYEKMQ in the germline V gene (reference sequence). The CDR3 covers 19 residues. The CDR3: CASSLGTSGGALPYNEQFF. The DNA for the CDR3 is TGTGCCAGCAGCTTGGGGACTAGCGGGGGGGCCCTTCCCTACAATGAGCAGTTCTTC.

The V call is TRBV19, the J call TRBJ1-4; 9 positions match TRBD1. The germline CDR1 and CDR2 sequences are LNHDA and SQIVND (reference sequence). V lost 3 bases to trimming and J lost 7 bases; unmatched junction nucleotides: 9. CDR3 length equals 16 residues. CDR3 loop: CASSMLPGQGSEKLFF. The CDR3 DNA sequence: TGTGCCAGTAGTATGCTCCCGGGACAGGGAAGTGAAAAACTGTTTTTT.

This clone has a handful of counts. The chain combines TRBV20-1 with TRBJ2-1; D gene ambiguous. With 8 bases removed from V and 7 bases from J, the gap between germline ends came to 12 bases. The germline CDR1 and CDR2 sequences are DFQATT and SNEGSKA (reference sequence). The length of the CDR3 is 11 residues. The CDR3 bases are TGCAGTTCTGAGTGGAGTAATGAGCAGTTCTTC. Its translation: CSSEWSNEQFF.